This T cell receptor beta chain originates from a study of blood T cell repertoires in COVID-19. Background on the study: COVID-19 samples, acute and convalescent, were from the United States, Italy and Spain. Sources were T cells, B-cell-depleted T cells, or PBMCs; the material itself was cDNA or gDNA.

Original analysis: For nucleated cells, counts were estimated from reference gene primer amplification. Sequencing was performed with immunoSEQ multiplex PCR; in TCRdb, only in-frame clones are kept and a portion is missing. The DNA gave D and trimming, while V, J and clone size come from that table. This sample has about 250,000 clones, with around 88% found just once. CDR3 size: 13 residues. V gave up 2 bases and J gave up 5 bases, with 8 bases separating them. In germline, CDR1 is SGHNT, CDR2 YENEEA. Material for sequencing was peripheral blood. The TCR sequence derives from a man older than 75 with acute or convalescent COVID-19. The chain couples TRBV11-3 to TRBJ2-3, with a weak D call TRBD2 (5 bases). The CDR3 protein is CASSLPGIDTQYF. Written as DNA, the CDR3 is TGTGCCAGCAGCTTACCGGGAATAGATACGCAGTATTTT.